The rows below give T cell receptor beta chains drawn from one sample of a study of shared clonotypes between healthy human individuals. Repertoires were generated with immunoSEQ multiplex PCR, while TCRdb's copy carries only in-frame clones and drops some. The sample includes around 350,000 clones, around four fifths of them seen just once. The sequenced sample was memory CD4+ T cells sorted from blood. Source of these receptors: a man aged 25 to 40 in good health. Both conserved end residues are part of each CDR3. A D gene is named only where the DNA matches it firmly. Some rows have no size entry. The others give once, few or many, or a class for an expanded clone.

J gene: TRBJ1-1; CDR3 length: 13; V gene: TRBV7-2; clone size: -; D gene: -; CDR3 protein: CASSYQGGNEAFF; CDR3 DNA: TGTGCCAGCAGCTATCAAGGGGGGAATGAAGCTTTCTTT
J gene: TRBJ2-1; CDR3 length: 13; V gene: TRBV5-1; clone size: -; D gene: -; CDR3 protein: CASSLDAGGEQFF; CDR3 DNA: TGCGCCAGCAGCTTGGACGCGGGCGGTGAGCAGTTCTTC
J gene: TRBJ2-7; CDR3 length: 16; V gene: TRBV5-6; clone size: -; D gene: -; CDR3 protein: CASSFTLGVRRGEQYF; CDR3 DNA: TGTGCCAGCAGCTTCACTTTGGGGGTCCGTCGTGGCGAGCAGTACTTC
J gene: TRBJ1-1; CDR3 length: 14; V gene: TRBV25-1; clone size: few; D gene: -; CDR3 protein: CASSRSEASTEAFF; CDR3 DNA: TGTGCCAGCAGTAGGTCAGAGGCGAGCACTGAAGCTTTCTTT
J gene: TRBJ2-1; CDR3 length: 12; V gene: TRBV28; clone size: once; D gene: -; CDR3 protein: CASSFTNNEQFF; CDR3 DNA: TGTGCCAGCAGTTTTACTAACAATGAGCAGTTCTTC
J gene: TRBJ2-3; CDR3 length: 13; V gene: TRBV6-5; clone size: many; D gene: -; CDR3 protein: CATIDRGPDTQYF; CDR3 DNA: TGTGCCACCATAGATAGGGGCCCAGATACGCAGTATTTT
J gene: TRBJ2-2; CDR3 length: 18; V gene: TRBV19; clone size: few; D gene: TRBD1; CDR3 protein: CASSGRGGPTGPTGELFF; CDR3 DNA: TGTGCCAGTAGTGGGAGAGGGGGTCCGACAGGGCCCACCGGGGAGCTGTTTTTT
J gene: TRBJ2-2; CDR3 length: 13; V gene: TRBV7-2; clone size: -; D gene: TRBD1; CDR3 protein: CASRPDRAGELFF; CDR3 DNA: TGTGCCAGCAGACCCGACAGGGCCGGGGAGCTGTTTTTT
J gene: TRBJ2-5; CDR3 length: 16; V gene: TRBV2; clone size: -; D gene: TRBD2; CDR3 protein: CASSYPGLAGAETQYF; CDR3 DNA: TGTGCCAGCAGTTACCCGGGACTAGCGGGAGCAGAGACCCAGTACTTC
J gene: TRBJ2-3; CDR3 length: 15; V gene: TRBV7-9; clone size: few; D gene: -; CDR3 protein: CASSPPFRQGDTQYF; CDR3 DNA: TGTGCCAGCAGCCCGCCCTTCCGCCAAGGAGATACGCAGTATTTT
J gene: TRBJ1-4; CDR3 length: 15; V gene: TRBV7-6; clone size: once; D gene: TRBD1; CDR3 protein: CASSLGSGGDEKLFF; CDR3 DNA: TGTGCCAGCAGCTTAGGATCAGGGGGCGATGAAAAACTGTTTTTT
J gene: TRBJ2-7; CDR3 length: 13; V gene: TRBV2; clone size: -; D gene: TRBD1; CDR3 protein: CASSGQGAGEQYF; CDR3 DNA: TGTGCCAGCAGTGGACAGGGGGCTGGCGAGCAGTACTTC
J gene: TRBJ1-5; CDR3 length: 18; V gene: TRBV30; clone size: -; D gene: -; CDR3 protein: CAWSVGVGQALSNQPQHF; CDR3 DNA: TGTGCCTGGAGTGTAGGCGTCGGTCAGGCACTTAGCAATCAGCCCCAGCATTTT
J gene: TRBJ2-1; CDR3 length: 14; V gene: TRBV25-1; clone size: once; D gene: -; CDR3 protein: CASKGGDTYNEQFF; CDR3 DNA: TGTGCCAGCAAGGGTGGCGATACCTACAATGAGCAGTTCTTC
J gene: TRBJ2-1; CDR3 length: 12; V gene: TRBV15; clone size: -; D gene: -; CDR3 protein: CATSRAFDEQFF; CDR3 DNA: TGTGCCACCAGCAGGGCCTTCGATGAGCAGTTCTTC
J gene: TRBJ1-5; CDR3 length: 14; V gene: TRBV11-2; clone size: -; D gene: -; CDR3 protein: CASSPGVGFQPQHF; CDR3 DNA: TGTGCCAGCAGCCCAGGGGTAGGGTTTCAGCCCCAGCATTTT